The text below deals with one TCR beta chain. Its antigen is undetermined. The assay was immunoSEQ multiplex PCR, and TCRdb's table has in-frame clones only and misses some. Here the sample spans some 97,000 clones, approximately 87% being singletons. This sample was taken from a study of T cell responses to AZD1222 COVID-19 vaccine. Study observations and caveats: Clonal diversity was possibly underestimated, and white British individuals and females predominated among donors.

The CDR3 runs 18 residues. Germline loops: CDR1 MNHEY, CDR2 SVGEGT. Unmatched junction bases numbered 12, after V lost 2 bases and J lost 3 bases. The TCR was taken from an adult in good health. The sample here was peripheral blood, taken on day 0 of AZD1222 vaccination. This chain connects TRBV6-2 or TRBV6-3 to TRBJ2-1; 8 nucleotides match TRBD1. The CDR3 region is CASSYHIGTGIYYNEQFF. CDR3 nucleotide sequence: TGTGCCAGCAGTTACCATATCGGGACAGGAATTTACTACAATGAGCAGTTCTTC.